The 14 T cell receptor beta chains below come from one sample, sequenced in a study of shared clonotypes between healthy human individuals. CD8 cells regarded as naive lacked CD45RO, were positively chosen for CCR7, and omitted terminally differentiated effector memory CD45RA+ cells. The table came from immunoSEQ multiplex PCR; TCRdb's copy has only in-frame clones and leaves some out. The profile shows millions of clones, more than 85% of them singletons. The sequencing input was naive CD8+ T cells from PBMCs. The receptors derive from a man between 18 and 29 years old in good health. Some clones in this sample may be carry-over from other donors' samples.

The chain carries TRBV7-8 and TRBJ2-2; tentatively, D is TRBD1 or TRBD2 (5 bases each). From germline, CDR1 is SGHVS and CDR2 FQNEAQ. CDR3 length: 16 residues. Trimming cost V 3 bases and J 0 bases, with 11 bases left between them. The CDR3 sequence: CASSLGRVTNTGELFF. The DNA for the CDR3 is TGTGCCAGCAGCTTGGGGCGGGTTACGAACACCGGGGAGCTGTTTTTT.

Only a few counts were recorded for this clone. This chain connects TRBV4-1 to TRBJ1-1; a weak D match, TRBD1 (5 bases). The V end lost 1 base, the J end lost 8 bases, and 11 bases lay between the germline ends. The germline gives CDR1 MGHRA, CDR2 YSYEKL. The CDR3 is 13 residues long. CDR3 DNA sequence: TGCGCCAGCAGCCAAGTCCAGGGCAAGGAAGCTTTCTTT. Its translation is CASSQVQGKEAFF.

In nucleotides, the CDR3 is TGCGCCAGCAGCTTGGTGGGGGGCCACGAGCAGTACTTC. It codes for CASSLVGGHEQYF. The chain is built from TRBV5-1 and TRBJ2-7, with D perhaps being TRBD1 or TRBD2 (6 bases each). Trimming pared 0 bases from V and 5 bases from J, leaving 9 bases between. Per the germline V gene, CDR1 is SGHRS and CDR2 is YFSETQ. The CDR3 sequence is 13 residues long. Full variable domain (remainder filled in from reference TRBV5-1 and TRBJ2-7): KAGVTQTPRYLIKTRGQQVTLSCSPISGHRSVSWYQQTPGQGLQFLFEYFSETQRNKGNFPGRFSGRQFSNSRSEMNVSTLELGDSALYLCASSLVGGHEQYFGPGTRLTVT.

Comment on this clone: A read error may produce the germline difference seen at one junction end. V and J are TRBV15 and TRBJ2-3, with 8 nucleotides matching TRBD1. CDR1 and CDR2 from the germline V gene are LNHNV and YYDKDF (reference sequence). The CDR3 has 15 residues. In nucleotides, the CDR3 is TGTGCCACCAGCGGAGACAGGGGCTTCACAGATACGCAGTATTTT. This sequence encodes CATSGDRGFTDTQYF. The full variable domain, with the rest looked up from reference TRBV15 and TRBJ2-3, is DAMVIQNPRYQVTQFGKPVTLSCSQTLNHNVMYWYQQKSSQAPKLLFHYYDKDFNNEADTPDNFQSRRPNTSFCFLDIRSPGLGDTAMYLCATSGDRGFTDTQYFGPGTRLTVL.

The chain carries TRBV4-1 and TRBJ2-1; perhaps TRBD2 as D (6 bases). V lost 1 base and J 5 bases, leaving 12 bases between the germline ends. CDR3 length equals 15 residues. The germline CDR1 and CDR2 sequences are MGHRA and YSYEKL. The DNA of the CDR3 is TGCGCCAGCAGCCAAGTACGGGAGTACGACAATGAGCAGTTCTTC. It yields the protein CASSQVREYDNEQFF.

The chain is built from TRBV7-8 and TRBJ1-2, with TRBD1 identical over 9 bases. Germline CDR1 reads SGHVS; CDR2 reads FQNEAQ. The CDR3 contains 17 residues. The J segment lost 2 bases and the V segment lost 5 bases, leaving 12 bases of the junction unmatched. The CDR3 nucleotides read TGTGCCAGCAGCGGGGGACAGGGCCCAGGGTTCAACTATGGCTACACCTTC. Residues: CASSGGQGPGFNYGYTF.

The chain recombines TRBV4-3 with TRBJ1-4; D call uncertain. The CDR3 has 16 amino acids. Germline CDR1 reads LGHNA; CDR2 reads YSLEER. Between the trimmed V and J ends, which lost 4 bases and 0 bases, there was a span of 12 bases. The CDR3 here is CASSPRPRTTNEKLFF. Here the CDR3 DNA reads TGCGCCAGCAGCCCGAGGCCACGCACAACTAATGAAAAACTGTTTTTT.

The CDR3 spells CASSFQGYGYTF. The DNA for the CDR3 is TGTGCCAGCAGTTTTCAGGGCTATGGCTACACCTTC. The gene calls are TRBV28 and TRBJ1-2; maybe TRBD1 (5 bases). The CDR3 contains 12 residues. Germline lookup yields CDR1 MDHEN and CDR2 SYDVKM. The V and J ends lost 3 bases and 4 bases respectively, with 6 bases between them.

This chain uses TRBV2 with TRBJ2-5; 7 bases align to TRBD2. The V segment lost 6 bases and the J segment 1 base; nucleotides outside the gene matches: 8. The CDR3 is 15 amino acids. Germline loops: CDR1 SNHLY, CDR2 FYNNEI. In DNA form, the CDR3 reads TGTGCCAGCAGGCGCCTAGCGGATAGCCAAGAGACCCAGTACTTC. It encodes CASRRLADSQETQYF.

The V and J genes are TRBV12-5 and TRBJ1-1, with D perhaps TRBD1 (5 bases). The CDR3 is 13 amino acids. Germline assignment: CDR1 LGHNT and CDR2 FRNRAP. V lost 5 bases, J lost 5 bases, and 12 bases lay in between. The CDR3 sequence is CASGQWSGTEAFF. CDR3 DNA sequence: TGTGCTAGTGGTCAATGGTCAGGGACTGAAGCTTTCTTT.

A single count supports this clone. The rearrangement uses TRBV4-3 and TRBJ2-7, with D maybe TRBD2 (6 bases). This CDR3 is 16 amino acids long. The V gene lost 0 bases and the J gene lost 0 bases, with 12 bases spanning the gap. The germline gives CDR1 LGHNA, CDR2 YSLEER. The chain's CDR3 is CASSQDRRAHSYEQYF. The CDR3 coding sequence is TGCGCCAGCAGCCAAGATCGGAGGGCGCACTCCTACGAGCAGTACTTC.

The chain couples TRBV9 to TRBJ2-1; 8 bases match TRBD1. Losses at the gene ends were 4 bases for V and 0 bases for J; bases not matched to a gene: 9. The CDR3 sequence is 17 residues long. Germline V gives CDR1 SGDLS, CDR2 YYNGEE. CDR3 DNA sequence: TGTGCCAGCAGCCTAGACAGGGGCCCGTACTCCTACAATGAGCAGTTCTTC. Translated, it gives CASSLDRGPYSYNEQFF.

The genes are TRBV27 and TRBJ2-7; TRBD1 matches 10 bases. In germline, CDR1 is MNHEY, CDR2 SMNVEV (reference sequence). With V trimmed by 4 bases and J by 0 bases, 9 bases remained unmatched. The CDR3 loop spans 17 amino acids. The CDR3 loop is CASSSFRTGGSSYEQYF. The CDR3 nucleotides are TGTGCCAGCAGTTCCTTCCGGACAGGGGGTAGCTCCTACGAGCAGTACTTC.

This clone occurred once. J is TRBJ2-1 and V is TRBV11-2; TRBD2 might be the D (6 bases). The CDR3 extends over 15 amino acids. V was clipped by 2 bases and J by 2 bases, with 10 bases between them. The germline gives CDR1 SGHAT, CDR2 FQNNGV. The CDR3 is CASSLNRLAYNEQFF. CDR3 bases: TGTGCCAGCAGCTTAAACCGACTAGCCTACAATGAGCAGTTCTTC.